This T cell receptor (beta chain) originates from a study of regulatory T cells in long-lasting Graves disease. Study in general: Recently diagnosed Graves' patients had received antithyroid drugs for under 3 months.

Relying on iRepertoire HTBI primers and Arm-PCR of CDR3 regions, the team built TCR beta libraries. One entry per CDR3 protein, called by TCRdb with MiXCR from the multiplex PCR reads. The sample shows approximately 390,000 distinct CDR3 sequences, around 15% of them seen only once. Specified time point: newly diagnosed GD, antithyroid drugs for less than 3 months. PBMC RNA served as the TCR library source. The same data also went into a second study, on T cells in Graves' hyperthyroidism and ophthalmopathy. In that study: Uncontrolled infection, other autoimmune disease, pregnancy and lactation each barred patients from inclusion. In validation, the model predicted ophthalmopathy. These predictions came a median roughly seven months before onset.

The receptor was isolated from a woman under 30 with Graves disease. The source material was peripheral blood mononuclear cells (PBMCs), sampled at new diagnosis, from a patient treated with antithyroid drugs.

This CDR3 is CASSYDETQYF. In DNA form, the CDR3 reads TGTGCCAGCAGTTACGACGAGACCCAGTACTTC. The V and J genes are TRBV6-9 and TRBJ2-5; D call uncertain. V was trimmed by 3 bases and J by 5 bases, leaving 4 bases between them. The CDR3 consists of 11 residues. Germline V gene data show CDR1 as MNHGY and CDR2 as SVAAGI.